The 9 T cell receptor beta chains below all came from one sample that was sequenced in a study of T-cell memory formation after mild COVID-19. TCRdb itself ran the 5' RACE reads through MiXCR, one entry per CDR3 protein. The data hold about 130,000 distinct CDR3 sequences, with approximately 5.9% observed a single time. Material for sequencing was PBMCs or a T cell subset sorted from them (not recorded which). These receptors all come from an adult woman who had mild COVID-19 (a few samples of this study predate the infection). Cell type and time point are not known.

This clonotype was detected a few times. The chain links TRBV5-1 to TRBJ1-2; D call uncertain. The CDR3 is 15 residues long. Germline CDR1 SGHRS, CDR2 YFSETQ. The V and J ends lost 4 bases and 2 bases respectively, with 15 bases between them. This chain's CDR3 is CASSPITSGNYGYTF. The CDR3 region has the DNA TGCGCCAGCAGCCCTATAACGAGTGGAAACTATGGCTACACCTTC.

V gene TRBV5-4 combines with J gene TRBJ2-3; 8 positions agree with TRBD2. The CDR3 length is 14 residues. With V trimmed by 4 bases and J by 8 bases, 9 bases remained unmatched. CDR1 SGHNT and CDR2 YYREEE come from the germline V gene (reference sequence). CDR3 DNA: TGTGCCAGCAGCCCCCGACTAGCGCAGGTTACGCAGTATTTT. Translation: CASSPRLAQVTQYF.

The rearrangement uses TRBV27 and TRBJ1-2; D gene ambiguous. Trimming removed 3 bases at V and 2 bases at J, with 7 bases between. The CDR3 covers 13 residues. Germline values: CDR1 MNHEY, CDR2 SMNVEV (reference sequence). In DNA form, the CDR3 reads TGTGCCAGCAGTTTCAACGGAAACTATGGCTACACCTTC. Protein: CASSFNGNYGYTF.

This clonotype turned up a few times. This chain connects TRBV9 to TRBJ2-2, with no clear D. V shed 1 base and J shed 6 bases, with 13 bases lying between them. The CDR3 covers 15 residues. Germline V lookup: CDR1 SGDLS, CDR2 YYNGEE. The CDR3 sequence is CASSVTLRAAGELFF. CDR3 nucleotides: TGTGCCAGCAGCGTAACGTTAAGGGCGGCCGGGGAGCTGTTTTTT.

V and J are TRBV12-3 or TRBV12-4 and TRBJ2-7, with D maybe TRBD2 (6 bases). This CDR3 spans 15 amino acids. Trimming took off 6 bases at V and 3 bases at J, with 18 bases between the two ends. CDR3 region: CASSRNGGNGYEQYF. CDR3 DNA: TGTGCCAGCAGCCGAAATGGGGGGAACGGCTACGAGCAGTACTTC.

This clonotype was counted only a few times. V is TRBV20-1 and J is TRBJ1-2; D is possibly TRBD1 (6 bases). CDR3 length: 14 residues. V shed 0 bases and J shed 7 bases, with 15 bases lying between them. Per germline, CDR1 DFQATT and CDR2 SNEGSKA (reference sequence). For the CDR3, the DNA is TGCAGTGCTAGAGATGCGCAGGGGCTCGGTGGCTACACCTTC. The encoded protein is CSARDAQGLGGYTF.

This clonotype was recorded only once. This could be a read error, since a much larger clone is one nucleotide away. V gene TRBV4-3 combines with J gene TRBJ2-7; 11 nucleotides line up with TRBD2. This CDR3 is 15 amino acids long. CDR1 and CDR2 from the germline V gene are LGHNA and YSLEER. The V gene end was trimmed by 3 bases and the J gene end by 3 bases; junction bases not matched to a gene: 4. The CDR3 is CASSHTSGSYYEQYF. The CDR3 coding sequence is TGCGCCAGCAGCCATACTAGCGGGAGCTACTACGAGCAGTACTTC.

This chain uses TRBV7-9 with TRBJ1-6; possible D gene TRBD1, 5 bases. CDR3 length: 15 amino acids. Germline CDR1 reads SEHNR; CDR2 reads FQNEAQ (reference sequence). V gave up 4 bases and J gave up 4 bases, with 11 bases separating them. The CDR3 sequence is CASSWGTDYNSPLHF. CDR3 in DNA: TGTGCCAGCAGCTGGGGGACGGATTATAATTCACCCCTCCACTTT. Based on the CDR3 plus reference TRBV7-9 and TRBJ1-6, the full variable domain is DTGVSQNPRHKITKRGQNVTFRCDPISEHNRLYWYRQTLGQGPEFLTYFQNEAQLEKSRLLSDRFSAERPKGSFSTLEIQRTEQGDSAMYLCASSWGTDYNSPLHFGNGTRLTVT.

The chain is built from TRBV12-5 and TRBJ1-1, with 8 bases fitting TRBD1. The CDR3 is made up of 16 amino acids. V lost 2 bases, J lost 4 bases, and 9 bases stayed unmatched. The germline V gene encodes CDR1 LGHNT and CDR2 FRNRAP. The CDR3 DNA reads as TGTGCTAGTGGTTTGTCAGGGACAGGAAGAGCCACTGAAGCTTTCTTT. It specifies CASGLSGTGRATEAFF.